This T cell receptor beta chain was identified in a study of T-cell memory formation after mild COVID-19. Study information: Across donors, TCR clusters were largely donor specific. Study-level findings and limits: Shrinking CD4+ clones were chiefly CM and EM; CD8+ ones were chiefly EMRA. Pre-infection memory harbored some responding clones, suggesting cross-reactive memory joined.

This clonotype turned up a few times. Its antigen is unidentified. TCRdb used MiXCR to reprocess the 5' RACE reads, holding one entry per CDR3 protein. This table holds 400,000 to 450,000 distinct CDR3 sequences, roughly 18% found once. V lost 5 bases and J lost 2; bases outside the gene matches: 12. The CDR3 consists of 15 residues. The germline CDR1 and CDR2 sequences are GTSNPN and SVGIG (reference sequence). The sample comprised PBMCs or a T cell subset sorted from them (not recorded which). This clonotype was sampled from a young man who had mild COVID-19 (a few samples of this study predate the infection). Cell type and time point are not known. The chain carries TRBV30 and TRBJ2-7; the match to TRBD1 covers 7 bases. CDR3 sequence: CAWGPGTVYTYEQYF. CDR3 nucleotide sequence: TGTGCCTGGGGTCCCGGGACAGTTTATACCTACGAGCAGTACTTC.